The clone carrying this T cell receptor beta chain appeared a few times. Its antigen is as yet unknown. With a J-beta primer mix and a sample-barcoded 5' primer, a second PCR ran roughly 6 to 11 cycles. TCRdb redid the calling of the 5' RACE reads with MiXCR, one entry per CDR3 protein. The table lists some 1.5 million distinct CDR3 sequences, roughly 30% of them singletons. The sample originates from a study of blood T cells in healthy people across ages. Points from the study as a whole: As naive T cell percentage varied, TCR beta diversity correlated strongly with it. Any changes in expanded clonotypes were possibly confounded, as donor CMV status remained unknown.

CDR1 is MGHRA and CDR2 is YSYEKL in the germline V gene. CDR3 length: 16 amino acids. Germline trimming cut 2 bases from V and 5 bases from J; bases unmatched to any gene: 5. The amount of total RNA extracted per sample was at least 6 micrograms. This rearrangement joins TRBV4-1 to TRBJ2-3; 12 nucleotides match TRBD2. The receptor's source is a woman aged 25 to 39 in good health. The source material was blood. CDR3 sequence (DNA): TGCGCCAGCAGCCAAACTAGCGGGGGGTCATTAGATACGCAGTATTTT. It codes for CASSQTSGGSLDTQYF.